Sequencing of this TCR beta chain was carried out in a study of beta chain features in type 1 diabetes. Study findings and constraints: Among patients with Type 1 diabetes, TCRB CDR3s were moderately but significantly shorter in every one of the four CD4+ subsets. Compared with healthy donors, patients appeared to share more similar naive, central memory and regulatory TCRB repertoires.

This clone occurred a few times. The target antigen is unknown. Using CD45RO/CCR7/CD25/CD127/CD95/CD27, CD4+ naive, central memory, regulatory and stem cell-like memory cells were sorted. cDNA synthesis used the whole RNA isolate, giving expressed TCRB sequences. Naive, central memory and regulatory T cell samples yielded about 3.57 million reads on average. Sequencing used immunoSEQ multiplex PCR; TCRdb keeps in-frame clones, though not all of them. The data hold 330,000 or so clones, with less than 20% observed a single time. Trimming took 4 bases from V and 3 from J; bases not matched to a gene: 5. The germline CDR1 and CDR2 sequences are GTSNPN and SVGIG (reference sequence). The CDR3 extends over 13 amino acids.

The sequence derives from a woman between 18 and 30 years old in good health. Sequenced input: naive CD4+ T cells from blood. The rearrangement uses TRBV30 and TRBJ2-7, with 8 bases lining up with TRBD1. CDR3 loop: CAWKGQAYYEQYF. The CDR3 DNA follows: TGTGCCTGGAAGGGACAGGCCTACTACGAGCAGTACTTC.